A single sample gave rise to the 20 T cell receptor beta chains below, sequenced in a study of T cells expressing NK-cell markers. TCRdb re-called the 5' RACE reads, yielding one record per CDR3 amino acid sequence without DNA. The sample has around 260,000 distinct CDR3 sequences. The specimen was blood T cells: a sorted CD56 or NKG2C T cell subset, CD4+ or CD8+ T cells, or bulk PBMC T cells (not recorded which). The source of these receptors is a woman aged 18-70 years in good health.

The chain uses TRBV4-2 and TRBJ2-7; TCRdb picks TRBD1, but there is no DNA to check that call. The CDR3 consists of 18 residues. CDR1 and CDR2 from the germline V gene are LGHNA and YNFKEQ. The CDR3 loop reads CASSPTTSDSGPSYEQYF.

The chain employs TRBV18 and TRBJ2-3. The CDR3 totals 14 residues. Germline CDR1 KGHSH, CDR2 LQKENI. This chain's CDR3 is CASSPTESTDTQYF.

This chain joins TRBV10-3 and TRBJ2-3; TCRdb outputs TRBD2, but without DNA this stays unchecked. CDR1 is ENHRY and CDR2 is SYGVKD in the germline V gene. This CDR3 is built from 13 residues. CDR3 loop: CATSGGERDTQYF.

The CDR3 sequence: CASGWEGQENTGELFF. The gene calls are TRBV12-5 and TRBJ2-2; TCRdb's D gene call, TRBD1, goes unchecked for lack of DNA. CDR1 is LGHNT, CDR2 FRNRAP, per germline. The CDR3 has 16 residues. Drawing the rest from reference TRBV12-5 and TRBJ2-2, the complete variable domain is DARVTQTPRHKVTEMGQEVTMRCQPILGHNTVFWYRQTMMQGLELLAYFRNRAPLDDSGMPKDRFSAEMPDATLATLKIQPSEPRDSAVYFCASGWEGQENTGELFFGEGSRLTVL.

J is TRBJ2-3 and V is TRBV7-2; TCRdb indicates TRBD2, and absent DNA this call remains unverified. CDR3 length: 16 residues. Germline V gives CDR1 SGHTA, CDR2 FQGNSA. CDR3 in amino acids: CASSFGRGDVRDTQYF.

The genes are TRBV30 and TRBJ2-7; TCRdb designates TRBD2, a call that cannot be tested without DNA. This CDR3 region has 14 residues. Germline CDR1 reads GTSNPN; CDR2 reads SVGIG (reference sequence). CDR3 loop: CAWSRASEEGEQYF.

The chain uses TRBV18 and TRBJ2-7. The CDR3 consists of 14 residues. The germline V gene has CDR1 KGHSH and CDR2 LQKENI. The CDR3 spells CASSNGDGNYEQYF.

V gene TRBV24-1 combines with J gene TRBJ2-2; TCRdb gives TRBD1 as the D gene, but with no DNA this cannot be confirmed. Germline loops: CDR1 KGHDR, CDR2 SFDVKD. The CDR3 extends over 14 amino acids. The chain's CDR3 is CATDGTTNTGELFF.

The chain combines TRBV6-1 with TRBJ1-3; TCRdb reports TRBD1, a call that lacks DNA to check it against. CDR3 length: 15 amino acids. Germline CDR1 MNHNS, CDR2 SASEGT. The CDR3 sequence is CASSRDKSSGNTIYF.

The chain couples TRBV15 to TRBJ2-7. Germline V gene data show CDR1 as LNHNV and CDR2 as YYDKDF (reference sequence). The CDR3 is made up of 13 amino acids. CDR3 residues: CATSIVNLGEQYF.

The gene calls are TRBV7-8 and TRBJ1-5; TCRdb's D call, TRBD1, is unchecked because there is no DNA. The CDR3 has 14 residues. Germline V gives CDR1 SGHVS, CDR2 FQNEAQ. The CDR3 loop reads CASSLDRGLQPQHF.

The chain recombines TRBV12-3 or TRBV12-4 with TRBJ2-2; TCRdb proposes TRBD1, but this gene call is untestable without DNA. This CDR3 is 16 amino acids long. This CDR3 is CASRGRELANTGELFF.

V and J are TRBV4-3 and TRBJ2-2; TCRdb returns TRBD2, unconfirmable since there is no DNA. This CDR3 comprises 17 residues. The germline gives CDR1 LGHNA, CDR2 YSLEER. The CDR3 is CASSQALQGLNTGELFF.

This chain links TRBV12-3 or TRBV12-4 with TRBJ2-1; there is no DNA to check the TCRdb D call of TRBD2. The CDR3 covers 15 residues. This CDR3 is CASSFSAGGRYEQFF.

The chain's CDR3 is CSASGQITGELFF. This rearrangement joins TRBV20-1 to TRBJ2-2; TCRdb selects TRBD1, and the lack of DNA leaves this call unchecked. The CDR3 sequence is 13 residues long. Germline V gene sequence: CDR1 DFQATT, CDR2 SNEGSKA (reference sequence).

V gene TRBV20-1 combines with J gene TRBJ1-1. Germline V gene lookup returns CDR1 DFQATT and CDR2 SNEGSKA (reference sequence). CDR3 length: 12 amino acids. The chain's CDR3 is CSAPILNTEAFF.

The chain is built from TRBV7-3 and TRBJ2-1; the D gene TCRdb calls, TRBD2, cannot be checked with no DNA. The CDR3 consists of 15 residues. CDR1 SGHTA and CDR2 FQGTGA come from the germline V gene. CDR3 sequence: CASRLSPGRANEQFF. Filled out from reference TRBV7-3 and TRBJ2-1, the complete variable domain reads GAGVSQTPSNKVTEKGKYVELRCDPISGHTALYWYRQSLGQGPEFLIYFQGTGAADDSGLPNDRFFAVRPEGSVSTLKIQRTERGDSAVYLCASRLSPGRANEQFFGPGTRLTVL.

This chain connects TRBV20-1 to TRBJ1-2; the D call from TCRdb, TRBD1, cannot be confirmed without DNA. Germline V gene data show CDR1 as DFQATT and CDR2 as SNEGSKA (reference sequence). CDR3 length: 11 amino acids. CDR3 amino acids: CSPRGRHGYTF.

V gene TRBV12-3 or TRBV12-4 combines with J gene TRBJ1-3; TCRdb gives TRBD1 as the D gene, but with no DNA this cannot be confirmed. This CDR3 has 16 residues. The CDR3 is CASKSLRRGDGNTIYF.

Here the CDR3 reads CAISALAGEVDSTDTQYF. The rearrangement links TRBV10-3 to TRBJ2-3; TCRdb's D call of TRBD2 is untestable without DNA. Germline V gene data show CDR1 as ENHRY and CDR2 as SYGVKD. This CDR3 contains 18 residues.